This T cell receptor beta chain was identified during a study of blood T cell repertoires in COVID-19. Method: immunoSEQ multiplex PCR; TCRdb's copy keeps in-frame clones and lacks some. The repertoire holds about 63,000 clones, with more than 80% as singletons. From germline, CDR1 is LGHDT and CDR2 YNNKEL (reference sequence). CDR3 length equals 13 residues. V dropped 1 base and J dropped 6 bases, with 9 bases sitting between them. Source material: PBMCs or T cells enriched from blood (not recorded which). V gene TRBV3-1 (or the pseudogene TRBV3-2) combines with J gene TRBJ1-2; possible D gene TRBD1, 6 bases. This receptor was identified in a woman in her forties with acute COVID-19. The CDR3: CASSQVQGHGYTF. The CDR3 DNA follows: TGTGCCAGCAGCCAAGTACAGGGTCATGGCTACACCTTC.